Listed below are T cell receptor beta chains from one sample, sequenced in a study of shared clonotypes between healthy human individuals. Sequenced by immunoSEQ multiplex PCR; TCRdb stores in-frame clones only, minus some. The sample records a few hundred thousand clones, more than 60% being singletons. The sample taken for sequencing was memory CD4+ T cells sorted from blood. The receptors were gathered from a man younger than 45 in good health. Both conserved end residues are part of each CDR3. D genes are given only for firm matches. Clone size, where shown, is once, few, many, or a class for clones that have expanded.

v_gene	j_gene	abundance	d_gene	CDR3aa	CDR3nt
TRBV2	TRBJ2-1	NA	TRBD2	CASSPTASGRADEQFF	TGTGCCAGCAGCCCAACGGCTAGCGGGAGGGCCGATGAGCAGTTCTTC
TRBV5-4	TRBJ2-3	NA	NA	CASNKAESTDTQYF	TGTGCCAGCAACAAAGCGGAATCCACAGATACGCAGTATTTT
TRBV7-2	TRBJ2-7	NA	NA	CASTVRAGSEQYF	TGTGCCAGCACGGTCAGGGCGGGGTCCGAGCAGTACTTC
TRBV25-1	TRBJ2-1	NA	NA	CASNSLPYNEQFF	TGTGCCAGCAATAGCCTTCCCTACAATGAGCAGTTCTTC
TRBV9	TRBJ2-1	NA	TRBD2	CASSSGREVRNEQFF	TGTGCCAGTTCCTCGGGGAGGGAAGTGCGTAATGAGCAGTTCTTC
TRBV10-1	TRBJ1-5	NA	NA	CAIPYTNQPQHF	TGCGCCATACCCTACACCAATCAGCCCCAGCATTTT
TRBV6-1	TRBJ2-7	many	NA	CASSTQVGTYEQYF	TGTGCCAGCAGTACGCAGGTGGGAACCTACGAGCAGTACTTC
TRBV7-9	TRBJ2-7	NA	TRBD1	CASSSRQDRDYEQYF	TGTGCCAGCAGCTCTAGGCAGGACAGGGACTACGAGCAGTACTTC
TRBV6-6	TRBJ2-7	few	TRBD2	CASRTSGSHYEQYF	TGTGCCAGCAGAACTAGCGGGAGCCACTACGAGCAGTACTTC
TRBV7-8	TRBJ2-4	NA	TRBD1	CASSSGDRGSRIQYF	TGTGCCAGCAGCTCTGGGGACAGGGGGTCACGGATTCAGTACTTC
TRBV5-4	TRBJ1-1	NA	NA	CASSWGRDTEAFF	TGTGCCAGCAGCTGGGGCAGGGACACTGAAGCTTTCTTT
TRBV29-1	TRBJ2-7	NA	TRBD2	CSVERTSGAEQYF	TGCAGCGTTGAGAGGACTAGCGGGGCCGAGCAGTACTTC
TRBV7-2	TRBJ1-3	NA	NA	CASSLQPGSSGNTIYF	TGTGCCAGCAGCCTCCAACCCGGGAGCTCTGGAAACACCATATATTTT
TRBV20-1	TRBJ2-7	NA	NA	CSASRNYEQYF	TGCAGTGCCAGTAGGAACTACGAGCAGTACTTC
TRBV19	TRBJ2-5	once	TRBD1	CASSIFTGVGQETQYF	TGTGCCAGTAGTATTTTTACAGGGGTCGGCCAAGAGACCCAGTACTTC
TRBV6-5	TRBJ2-7	NA	NA	CASREGGYSTKQYF	TGTGCCAGCAGGGAGGGGGGATATTCTACGAAGCAGTACTTC